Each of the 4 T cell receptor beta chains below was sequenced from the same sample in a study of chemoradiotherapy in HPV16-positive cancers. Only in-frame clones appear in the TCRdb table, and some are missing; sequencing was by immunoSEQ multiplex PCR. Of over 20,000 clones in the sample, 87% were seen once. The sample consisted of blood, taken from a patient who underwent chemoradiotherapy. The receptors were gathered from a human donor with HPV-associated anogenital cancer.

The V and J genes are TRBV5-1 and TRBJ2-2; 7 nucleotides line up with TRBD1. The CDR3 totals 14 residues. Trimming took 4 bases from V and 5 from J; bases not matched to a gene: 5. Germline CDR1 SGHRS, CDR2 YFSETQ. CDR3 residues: CASSRTGETGELFF. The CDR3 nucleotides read TGCGCCAGCAGCCGGACAGGAGAAACCGGGGAGCTGTTTTTT. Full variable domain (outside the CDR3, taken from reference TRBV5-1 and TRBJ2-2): KAGVTQTPRYLIKTRGQQVTLSCSPISGHRSVSWYQQTPGQGLQFLFEYFSETQRNKGNFPGRFSGRQFSNSRSEMNVSTLELGDSALYLCASSRTGETGELFFGEGSRLTVL.

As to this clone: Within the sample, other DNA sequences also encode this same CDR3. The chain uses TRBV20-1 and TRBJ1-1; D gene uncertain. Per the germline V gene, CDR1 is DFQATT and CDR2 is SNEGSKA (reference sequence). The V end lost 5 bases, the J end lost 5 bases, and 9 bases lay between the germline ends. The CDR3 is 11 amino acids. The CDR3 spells CSALMGTEAFF. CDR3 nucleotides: TGCAGTGCTCTAATGGGTACTGAAGCTTTCTTT.

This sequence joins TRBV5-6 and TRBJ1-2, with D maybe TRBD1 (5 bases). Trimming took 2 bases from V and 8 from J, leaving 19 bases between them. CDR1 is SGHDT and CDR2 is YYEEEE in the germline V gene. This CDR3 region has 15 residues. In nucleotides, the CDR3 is TGTGCCAGCAGCTTCTGGGCAGGGAGGACGGGAGGCTACACCTTC. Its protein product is CASSFWAGRTGGYTF.

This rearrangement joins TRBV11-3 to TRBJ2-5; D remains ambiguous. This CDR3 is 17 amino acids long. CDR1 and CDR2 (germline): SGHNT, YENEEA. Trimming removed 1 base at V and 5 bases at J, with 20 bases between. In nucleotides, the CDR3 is TGTGCCAGCAGCTTAGGTTCCTTTTCAGCGTACGGGGAGACCCAGTACTTC. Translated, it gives CASSLGSFSAYGETQYF.